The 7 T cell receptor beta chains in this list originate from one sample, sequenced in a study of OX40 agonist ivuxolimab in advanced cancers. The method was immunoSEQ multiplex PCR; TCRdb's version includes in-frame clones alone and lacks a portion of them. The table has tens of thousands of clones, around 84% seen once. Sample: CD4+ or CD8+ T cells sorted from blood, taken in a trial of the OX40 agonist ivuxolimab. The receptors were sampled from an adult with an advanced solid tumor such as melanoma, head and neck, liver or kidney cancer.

DNA of the CDR3: TGTGCCAGCAGCTTAGGGGGAGTTCGCTCCTACGAGCAGTACTTC. Its translation: CASSLGGVRSYEQYF. V is TRBV7-9 and J is TRBJ2-7; tentative D call: TRBD2 (5 bases). Trimming took 1 base from V and 0 from J, leaving 10 bases between them. Germline lookup yields CDR1 SEHNR and CDR2 FQNEAQ (reference sequence). The CDR3 sequence is 15 residues long.

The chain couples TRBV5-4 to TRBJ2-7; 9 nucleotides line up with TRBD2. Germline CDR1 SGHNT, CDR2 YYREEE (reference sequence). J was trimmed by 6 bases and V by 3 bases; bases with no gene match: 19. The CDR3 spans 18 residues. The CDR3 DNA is TGTGCCAGCAGCTGGACGTTCGGTTTTGCGGGAGGGCCGTCCGAGCAGTACTTC. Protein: CASSWTFGFAGGPSEQYF.

The CDR3 loop reads CASSALPSGSTNEQFF. DNA for the CDR3: TGTGCCAGCAGTGCCTTACCGAGCGGGAGTACGAATGAGCAGTTCTTC. The rearrangement uses TRBV6-1 and TRBJ2-1; 8 bases line up with TRBD2. The V segment lost 4 bases and the J segment 7 bases; nucleotides outside the gene matches: 12. The CDR3 spans 16 residues. Per the germline V gene, CDR1 is MNHNS and CDR2 is SASEGT.

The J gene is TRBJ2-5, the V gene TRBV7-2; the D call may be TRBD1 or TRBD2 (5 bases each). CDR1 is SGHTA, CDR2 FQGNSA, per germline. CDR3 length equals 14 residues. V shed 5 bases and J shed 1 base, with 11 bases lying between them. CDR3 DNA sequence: TGTGCCAGCAGCCGTTCCGGGACCCAAGAGACCCAGTACTTC. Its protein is CASSRSGTQETQYF.

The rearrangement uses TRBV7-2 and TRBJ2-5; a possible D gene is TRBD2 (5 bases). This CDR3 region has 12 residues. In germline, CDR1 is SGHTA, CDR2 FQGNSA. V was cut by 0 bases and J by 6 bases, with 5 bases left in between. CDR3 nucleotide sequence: TGTGCCAGCAGCTTAGCCGGGAAGACCCAGTACTTC. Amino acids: CASSLAGKTQYF.

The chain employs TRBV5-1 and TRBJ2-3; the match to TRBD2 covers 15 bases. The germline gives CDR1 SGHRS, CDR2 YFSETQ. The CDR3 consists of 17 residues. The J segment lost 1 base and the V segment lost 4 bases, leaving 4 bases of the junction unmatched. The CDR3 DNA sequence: TGCGCCAGCAGCGAGGGACTAGCGGGAGGCGGCACAGATACGCAGTATTTT. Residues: CASSEGLAGGGTDTQYF.

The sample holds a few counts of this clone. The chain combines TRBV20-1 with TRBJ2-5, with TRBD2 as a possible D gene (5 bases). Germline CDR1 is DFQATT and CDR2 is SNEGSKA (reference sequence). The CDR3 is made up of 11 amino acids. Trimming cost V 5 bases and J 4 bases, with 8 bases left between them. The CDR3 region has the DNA TGCAGTGCTCCGCGGGTAGAGACCCAGTACTTC. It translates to CSAPRVETQYF.